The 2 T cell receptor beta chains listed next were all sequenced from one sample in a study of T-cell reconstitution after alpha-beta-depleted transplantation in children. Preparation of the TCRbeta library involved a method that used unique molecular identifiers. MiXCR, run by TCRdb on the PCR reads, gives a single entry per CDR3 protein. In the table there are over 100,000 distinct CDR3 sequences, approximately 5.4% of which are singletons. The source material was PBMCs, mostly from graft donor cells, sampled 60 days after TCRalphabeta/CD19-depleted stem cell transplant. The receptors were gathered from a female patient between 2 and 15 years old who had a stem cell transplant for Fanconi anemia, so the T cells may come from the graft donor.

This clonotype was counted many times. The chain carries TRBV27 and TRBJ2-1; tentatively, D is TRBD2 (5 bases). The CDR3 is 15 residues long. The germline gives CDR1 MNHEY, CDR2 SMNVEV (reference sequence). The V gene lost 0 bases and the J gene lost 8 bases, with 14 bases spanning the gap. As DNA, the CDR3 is TGTGCCAGCAGTTTATCTGCTCGGGGAATCGATGAGCAGTTCTTC. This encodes CASSLSARGIDEQFF.

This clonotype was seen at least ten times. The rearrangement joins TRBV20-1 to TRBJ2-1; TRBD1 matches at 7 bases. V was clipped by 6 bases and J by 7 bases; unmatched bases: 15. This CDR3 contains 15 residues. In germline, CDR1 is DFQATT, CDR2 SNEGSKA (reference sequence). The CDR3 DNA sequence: TGCAGTGCGAAGGGGGCTCGCGGTCAGGGGAATGAGCAGTTCTTC. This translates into CSAKGARGQGNEQFF.